The 5 T cell receptor beta chains below come from one sample, sequenced in a study of T cells after yellow fever vaccination. TCRdb recomputed calls from the 5' RACE reads with MiXCR, one row per CDR3 protein. The sample carries hundreds of thousands of distinct CDR3 sequences, roughly 4% recorded once. The sequenced sample was PBMCs, obtained on the day of the yellow fever booster vaccination. Every receptor here comes from a man between 18 and 35 years old who received the YFV17D yellow fever vaccine.

This clonotype has ten or more counts. V is TRBV5-6 and J is TRBJ2-7; possibly TRBD1 or TRBD2 for D (5 bases each). CDR1 is SGHDT, CDR2 YYEEEE, per germline. The V and J ends lost 2 bases and 4 bases respectively, with 10 bases between them. There are 13 residues in the CDR3. The CDR3 DNA reads as TGTGCCAGCAGCTTAGGGACGAAGTACGAGCAGTACGTC. Translated, it gives CASSLGTKYEQYV.

This clonotype occurred many times. CDR3 protein: CASSLGTSGAYNEQFF. Here the CDR3 DNA reads TGTGCCAGCTCACTTGGGACTAGCGGCGCCTACAATGAGCAGTTCTTC. The chain uses TRBV18 and TRBJ2-1; TRBD2 matches at 11 bases. The CDR3 covers 16 residues. Germline-derived CDR1 and CDR2 are KGHSH and LQKENI. V was pared by 4 bases and J by 2 bases, with 4 bases of the junction left unmatched.

This clonotype occurred many times. The V call is TRBV24-1, the J call TRBJ2-1; the match to TRBD1 covers 8 bases. Trimming cost V 9 bases and J 1 base; bases outside gene matches: 1. CDR3 length: 13 residues. CDR1 and CDR2 from the germline V gene are KGHDR and SFDVKD. CDR3 amino acids: CATQGASYNEQFF. CDR3 coding DNA: TGTGCCACCCAGGGGGCTTCCTACAATGAGCAGTTCTTC.

The V call is TRBV4-3, the J call TRBJ1-5; D perhaps matches TRBD1 (5 bases). CDR1 LGHNA and CDR2 YSLEER come from the germline V gene. V gave up 0 bases and J gave up 2 bases, with 11 bases separating them. The CDR3 sequence is 16 residues long. CDR3 amino acids: CASSQDDARGNQPQHF. In DNA form, the CDR3 reads TGCGCCAGCAGCCAAGATGACGCCAGGGGCAATCAGCCCCAGCATTTT.

The chain joins TRBV29-1 to TRBJ2-3; 15 nucleotides agree with TRBD2. Germline CDR1 and CDR2: SQVTM and ANQGSEA. The CDR3 has 18 residues. Trimming removed 4 bases from V and 5 bases from J; junction bases left unmatched: 13. CDR3 DNA: TGCAGCGTTGCTGGGGTAGGACTAGCGGGGGGGCCAGTAGATACGCAGTATTTT. Translated, it gives CSVAGVGLAGGPVDTQYF.